This record covers a single TCR beta chain. Its binding antigen is unknown. No much larger clone exists at a distance of one base, and base qualities are not known. This sample is drawn from a study of response to subunit inactivated influenza vaccine listed by TCRdb under 2018. Broadly, across the study: The study used deep quantitative T cell receptor repertoire profiling to track responses to a trivalent subunit inactivated influenza vaccine. The paper's findings and limits, for the study overall: The authors suggested that each seasonal influenza vaccination may recruit only a limited number of new T cells.

The method was RT-PCR. This sample was sequenced with an Illumina HiSeq 2500. TCRdb reprocessing: public reads trimmed at Q25 with fastp, clones called with MiXCR, in-frame beta chains kept. Each entry is one CDR3 protein sequence, shown with its most common DNA and genes. This sample is represented by about 780,000 distinct CDR3 sequences; under 20% of them were singletons. Of the sample, approximately 10% falls within the top ten clones. The cysteine opens and the phenylalanine closes a CDR3 of 12 amino acids. CDR3 DNA only is kept here, 36 bases in frame from base 1. Via the germline V gene (reference sequence), CDR1 is GTSNPN and CDR2 SVGIG. The germline ends are 10 bases apart after V is trimmed by 5 bases and J by 3 bases.

The TCR comes from a man aged 45-60 years who received an inactivated influenza vaccine. Donor details come from another sample of the same person, matched by shared clones. The chain was built from TRBV30 and TRBJ1-2, with no confident D gene call. The sample in question was PBMCs from blood, obtained approximately 5 days after vaccination. The DNA sequence is as follows: TGTGCCTGGGCCAACCGCCACTATGGCTACACCTTC. This encodes CAWANRHYGYTF.